This T cell receptor beta chain comes out of a study of early T cells in non-severe SARS-CoV-2 infection. The study, taken as a whole, reports: Anti-spike CD8 specificities were favored by VDJdb matching, whose results missed private and CD4 specificities.

Individual cDNA molecules received unique molecular identifiers. One entry per CDR3 protein, called by TCRdb with MiXCR from the 5' RACE reads. The data hold roughly 100,000 distinct CDR3 sequences, with 13% observed a single time. This clonotype was picked up many times. The antigen is unknown. The CDR3 sequence is 13 residues long. With 4 bases removed from V and 7 bases from J, the gap between germline ends came to 12 bases. CDR1 and CDR2 (germline): SGHRS, YFSETQ. The gene calls are TRBV5-1 and TRBJ2-1; a weak D match, TRBD1 (5 bases). The sequence came from an adult who was a healthcare worker with PCR-confirmed SARS-CoV-2 infection or an uninfected control (not recorded which). The sample taken for sequencing was whole blood. The CDR3 region is CASSPRAANEQFF. The DNA of the CDR3 is TGCGCCAGCAGCCCCAGGGCCGCTAATGAGCAGTTCTTC. The variable domain in full, completed from reference TRBV5-1 and TRBJ2-1, reads KAGVTQTPRYLIKTRGQQVTLSCSPISGHRSVSWYQQTPGQGLQFLFEYFSETQRNKGNFPGRFSGRQFSNSRSEMNVSTLELGDSALYLCASSPRAANEQFFGPGTRLTVL.